What follows are 24 T cell receptor beta chains derived from one specimen sequenced in a study of T cell responses to AZD1222 COVID-19 vaccine. Produced via immunoSEQ multiplex PCR; TCRdb's table is partial and in-frame only. This table has 40,000 to 55,000 clones, 70% to 90% appearing once. The sequenced sample was peripheral blood, obtained 28 days after the second AZD1222 dose. These receptors were taken from an adult who received the AZD1222 COVID-19 vaccine.

This CDR3 reads CASRRRNTEAFF. CDR3 bases: TGTGCCAGCAGGCGAAGGAACACTGAAGCTTTCTTT. The gene calls are TRBV2 and TRBJ1-1, with no clear D. The CDR3 loop spans 12 amino acids. The germline V and J ends were trimmed by 6 bases and 1 base, with 6 bases remaining between them. CDR1 is SNHLY and CDR2 is FYNNEI in the germline V gene.

This chain uses TRBV3-1 (or the pseudogene TRBV3-2) with TRBJ2-2; a possible D gene is TRBD1 (6 bases). CDR1 LGHDT and CDR2 YNNKEL come from the germline V gene (reference sequence). Trimming left V 7 bases short and J 7 bases short, with 16 bases between. The CDR3 is 14 amino acids. The CDR3 DNA follows: TGTGCCAGCACCCACAGGGACGGGGACGGGGAGCTGTTTTTT. This codes for CASTHRDGDGELFF.

The V call is TRBV6-1, the J call TRBJ1-6, with a weak D call TRBD1 (6 bases). The CDR3 spans 15 residues. Trimming cost V 3 bases and J 10 bases, with 16 bases left between them. CDR1 is MNHNS and CDR2 is SASEGT in the germline V gene. The CDR3 nucleotides are TGTGCCAGCAGTGAGGCGGGCAGGGGACTCTCACCCCTCCACTTT. Translating it yields CASSEAGRGLSPLHF.

This sequence joins TRBV2 and TRBJ2-1, with 8 positions matching TRBD2. The CDR3 sequence is 16 residues long. The ends lost 7 bases at V and 4 bases at J; junction bases unmatched: 12. The germline CDR1 and CDR2 sequences are SNHLY and FYNNEI. CDR3 DNA sequence: TGTGCCAGCAACCCCTGGGGGGGCGGGGGGTACAATGAGCAGTTCTTC. Its protein is CASNPWGGGGYNEQFF.

The CDR3 sequence: CASSLGVSSQETQYF. CDR3 coding DNA: TGCGCCAGCAGCTTGGGCGTCAGCTCCCAAGAGACCCAGTACTTC. The chain combines TRBV5-1 with TRBJ2-5; D is ambiguous. From germline, CDR1 is SGHRS and CDR2 YFSETQ. V was pared by 0 bases and J by 1 base, with 10 bases between. There are 15 residues in the CDR3.

The chain recombines TRBV30 with TRBJ1-2; no definite D call. Germline lookup yields CDR1 GTSNPN and CDR2 SVGIG (reference sequence). V was clipped by 2 bases and J by 3 bases, with 10 bases between them. The CDR3 length is 13 residues. The CDR3 region has the DNA TGTGCCTGGAGTCCCCAGCATTACTATGGCTACACCTTC. This translates into CAWSPQHYYGYTF.

The V and J genes are TRBV27 and TRBJ2-7; a weak D match, TRBD1 (5 bases). The CDR3 sequence is 13 residues long. Trimming removed 5 bases at V and 6 bases at J, with 14 bases between. Germline values: CDR1 MNHEY, CDR2 SMNVEV (reference sequence). The CDR3 coding sequence is TGTGCCAGCAGTCCCCTCGGAAGGGGCGAGCAGTACTTC. Translating gives CASSPLGRGEQYF.

J is TRBJ2-3 and V is TRBV7-3; D possibly matches TRBD1 or TRBD2 (5 bases each). V was clipped by 5 bases and J by 2 bases, with 14 bases between them. The CDR3 consists of 15 residues. The germline gives CDR1 SGHTA, CDR2 FQGTGA. The DNA of the CDR3 is TGTGCCAGCAGCCGATTCGGGGCCGCCACAGATACGCAGTATTTT. Its translation: CASSRFGAATDTQYF.

Comments on this clone: The same CDR3 arises from other DNA sequences in this sample as well. V usage is TRBV19 and J usage is TRBJ1-3; D uncertain. Trimming removed 6 bases at V and 0 bases at J, with 6 bases between. Germline V CDR1 and CDR2: LNHDA, SQIVND (reference sequence). The CDR3 spans 13 residues. The CDR3 spells CASSISSGNTIYF. The CDR3 coding sequence is TGTGCCAGTAGCATATCCTCTGGAAACACCATATATTTT.

The rearrangement links TRBV7-8 to TRBJ1-2; D is unclear. V gave up 1 base and J gave up 2 bases, with 8 bases separating them. CDR1 is SGHVS, CDR2 FQNEAQ, per germline. The CDR3 runs 14 residues. CDR3 nucleotide sequence: TGTGCCAGCAGCTTAGGACGGGAGAACTATGGCTACACCTTC. Translating it yields CASSLGRENYGYTF.

In DNA, the CDR3 is TGTGCCAGCAGGGCCGGGACTAGCGGGAGAACCGAGCAGTACTTC. It translates to CASRAGTSGRTEQYF. V gene TRBV2 combines with J gene TRBJ2-7; 14 bases match TRBD2. Germline V gene data show CDR1 as SNHLY and CDR2 as FYNNEI. CDR3 length: 15 amino acids. V lost 6 bases, J lost 6 bases, and 7 bases stayed unmatched.

This clone was recorded once. The J gene is TRBJ2-3, the V gene TRBV10-3, with D hard to call. Germline V gene lookup returns CDR1 ENHRY and CDR2 SYGVKD. This CDR3 contains 14 residues. The V and J ends lost 2 bases and 5 bases respectively, with 11 bases between them. DNA of the CDR3: TGTGCCATCAGTGAGATGGCTGGCCGAGATACGCAGTATTTT. Residues: CAISEMAGRDTQYF.

This rearrangement joins TRBV9 to TRBJ1-1, with unresolved D. V was shortened by 0 bases and J by 2 bases, with 5 bases between the two germline ends. CDR3 length: 13 amino acids. Germline-derived CDR1 and CDR2 are SGDLS and YYNGEE. The CDR3 DNA sequence: TGTGCCAGCAGCGTAGAACATAACACTGAAGCTTTCTTT. The encoded protein is CASSVEHNTEAFF.

This clone appeared a single time. V gene TRBV29-1 combines with J gene TRBJ2-3, with D unclear. V was clipped by 3 bases and J by 2 bases, with 6 bases between them. Germline CDR1 and CDR2: SQVTM and ANQGSEA. The CDR3 has 12 amino acids. The CDR3 sequence: CSVDASTDTQYF. The CDR3 region has the DNA TGCAGCGTTGATGCCTCCACAGATACGCAGTATTTT.

V is TRBV9 and J is TRBJ2-5, with 10 nucleotides matching TRBD1. The CDR3 runs 14 residues. Germline V CDR1 and CDR2: SGDLS, YYNGEE. Trimming took 4 bases from V and 5 from J; bases not matched to a gene: 5. The CDR3 sequence: CASSSRTGGETQYF. The CDR3 DNA reads TGTGCCAGCAGCTCTAGGACAGGGGGGGAGACCCAGTACTTC.

This chain connects TRBV11-2 to TRBJ2-7; D is ambiguous. The CDR3 consists of 14 residues. Germline V lookup: CDR1 SGHAT, CDR2 FQNNGV. The V gene lost 2 bases and the J gene lost 7 bases, with 15 bases spanning the gap. CDR3 DNA: TGTGCCAGCAGCTTAATATTCATTGGTGGGGAGCAGTACTTC. Amino acid sequence: CASSLIFIGGEQYF.

The V and J genes are TRBV24-1 and TRBJ2-1, with 7 bases identical to TRBD2. This CDR3 contains 16 residues. Germline V CDR1 and CDR2: KGHDR, SFDVKD. V lost 3 bases, J lost 2 bases, and 6 bases stayed unmatched. The CDR3 nucleotides are TGTGCCACCAGTGATAGGGGCGGGAGCCCCTACAATGAGCAGTTCTTC. Protein: CATSDRGGSPYNEQFF.

V and J are TRBV11-2 and TRBJ2-7, with 13 bases lining up with TRBD2. The germline gives CDR1 SGHAT, CDR2 FQNNGV. The CDR3 runs 17 residues. V was pared by 1 base and J by 5 bases, with 8 bases of the junction left unmatched. CDR3 loop: CASSLARTSGRTDEQYF. Here the CDR3 DNA reads TGTGCCAGCAGCTTAGCGAGGACTAGCGGGAGAACGGACGAGCAGTACTTC.

The CDR3 region is CASNLAGLSYEQYF. The DNA for the CDR3 is TGCGCCAGCAACTTAGCGGGACTCTCCTACGAGCAGTACTTC. J is TRBJ2-7 and V is TRBV10-2; 8 bases map to TRBD2. This CDR3 region has 14 residues. In germline, CDR1 is WSHSY, CDR2 SAAADI. The V segment lost 7 bases and the J segment 0 bases; nucleotides outside the gene matches: 5.

This chain joins TRBV16 and TRBJ1-6; D may be TRBD1 (5 bases). Trimming removed 4 bases from V and 3 bases from J, with 13 bases in between. The CDR3 consists of 16 residues. Germline V gene sequence: CDR1 KGHSY, CDR2 FQNENV. In nucleotides, the CDR3 is TGTGCCAGCAGCCGCGACCGGGGGGGCTATAATTCACCCCTCCACTTT. This encodes CASSRDRGGYNSPLHF.

The chain employs TRBV7-6 and TRBJ1-5; a possible D gene is TRBD1 (5 bases). Germline lookup yields CDR1 SGHVS and CDR2 FNYEAQ. This CDR3 contains 14 residues. Trimming pared 1 base from V and 2 bases from J, leaving 6 bases between. CDR3 sequence: CASSLEGGNQPQHF. The CDR3 DNA reads as TGTGCCAGCAGCTTAGAAGGGGGCAATCAGCCCCAGCATTTT.

This sequence joins TRBV7-2 and TRBJ1-2; TRBD1 might be the D (6 bases). Germline V CDR1 and CDR2: SGHTA, FQGNSA. Between the trimmed V and J ends, which lost 5 bases and 4 bases, there was a span of 14 bases. The CDR3 is made up of 14 amino acids. The CDR3 DNA reads as TGTGCCAGCAGCAGGAGCGGGACATCCTATGGCTACACCTTC. It translates to CASSRSGTSYGYTF.

This clone has a single count. V gene TRBV11-3 combines with J gene TRBJ1-6, with D unclear. V was shortened by 2 bases and J by 10 bases, with 9 bases between the two germline ends. CDR3 length: 13 residues. The germline gives CDR1 SGHNT, CDR2 YENEEA. CDR3 sequence (DNA): TGTGCCAGCAGCTTATCGGGCGGCTCACCCCTCCACTTT. It encodes CASSLSGGSPLHF.

A few counts support this clone. CDR3 DNA sequence: TGTGCCAGCAGCCCTGGGCAGGGCAGGGACGAGCAGTACTTC. Translated: CASSPGQGRDEQYF. The rearrangement joins TRBV7-2 to TRBJ2-7; a possible D gene is TRBD1 (5 bases). Trimming shortened V by 5 bases and J by 5 bases, and 16 bases separated the two germline ends. This CDR3 region has 14 residues. Germline V gene data show CDR1 as SGHTA and CDR2 as FQGNSA.